The 18 T cell receptor beta chains below come from one sample, sequenced in a study of somatic mutations in cytotoxic T cells in rheumatoid arthritis. Generated by immunoSEQ multiplex PCR, the TCRdb table keeps only in-frame clones and is missing some. The table has about 15,000 clones, just under 80% seen once. The sequenced sample consisted of CD8+ T cells sorted from blood. The receptors were sampled from an adult with rheumatoid arthritis.

This rearrangement joins TRBV6-1 to TRBJ1-3, with TRBD1 matching over 7 bases. This CDR3 is built from 15 residues. V gave up 7 bases and J gave up 1 base; unmatched junction bases: 7. CDR1 and CDR2 from the germline V gene are MNHNS and SASEGT. CDR3 residues: CASKITGDSGNTIYF. CDR3 sequence (DNA): TGTGCCAGCAAAATTACAGGGGATTCTGGAAACACCATATATTTT.

The chain uses TRBV27 and TRBJ2-3; possibly TRBD1 for D (6 bases). CDR1 and CDR2 from the germline V gene are MNHEY and SMNVEV (reference sequence). The CDR3 has 11 amino acids. The V end was cut by 3 bases, the J end by 8 bases, with 6 bases between. CDR3 amino acids: CASSFRGTQYF. The CDR3 DNA reads TGTGCCAGCAGTTTCAGGGGTACGCAGTATTTT.

The chain joins TRBV4-1 to TRBJ1-2; D remains unclear. With 1 base removed from V and 2 bases from J, the gap between germline ends came to 14 bases. The CDR3 contains 16 residues. Germline V CDR1 and CDR2: MGHRA, YSYEKL. The CDR3, as DNA: TGCGCCAGCAGCCAAGGCGGGGAGGTCAGAAACTATGGCTACACCTTC. Protein product: CASSQGGEVRNYGYTF.

The chain combines TRBV11-3 with TRBJ2-7; a weak D match, TRBD1 (6 bases). V was shortened by 3 bases and J by 2 bases, with 11 bases between the two germline ends. CDR1 SGHNT and CDR2 YENEEA come from the germline V gene. The CDR3 has 14 amino acids. The CDR3 here is CASSFRDITYEQYF. As DNA, the CDR3 is TGTGCCAGCAGCTTCCGGGACATCACCTACGAGCAGTACTTC.

V gene TRBV5-1 combines with J gene TRBJ2-1; no definite D call. The CDR3 runs to 14 residues. V was cut by 0 bases and J by 8 bases, with 12 bases left in between. Germline assignment: CDR1 SGHRS and CDR2 YFSETQ. The CDR3 nucleotides are TGCGCCAGCAGCTTGGCCAGCTTCAGCGATGAGCAGTTCTTC. It is translated as CASSLASFSDEQFF.

The chain joins TRBV9 to TRBJ2-1; D not certain. The CDR3 covers 14 residues. V lost 3 bases to trimming and J lost 2 bases, with 9 bases between them. Germline V gene sequence: CDR1 SGDLS, CDR2 YYNGEE. The chain's CDR3 is CASSAETTYNEQFF. The DNA for the CDR3 is TGTGCCAGCAGCGCTGAAACAACCTACAATGAGCAGTTCTTC.

The chain combines TRBV10-3 with TRBJ2-7; 11 bases are shared with TRBD2. The junction had 11 bases not matched to a gene; V was cut back by 10 bases and J by 3 bases. The CDR3 loop spans 15 amino acids. CDR1 and CDR2 (germline): ENHRY, SYGVKD. CDR3 coding DNA: TGTGCCACCGGAACCGGGACTAGCGGTAACTACGAGCAGTACTTC. Protein: CATGTGTSGNYEQYF.

DNA for the CDR3: TGTGCCAGCAGTTTATTGGGACAGCAAGAGACCCAGTACTTC. It is translated as CASSLLGQQETQYF. This chain links TRBV27 with TRBJ2-5, with 7 bases aligning to TRBD1. Germline CDR1 MNHEY, CDR2 SMNVEV (reference sequence). V was pared by 1 base and J by 2 bases, with 1 base of the junction left unmatched. This CDR3 is built from 14 residues.

The chain uses TRBV29-1 and TRBJ2-5; D is perhaps TRBD2 (6 bases). The CDR3 length is 11 residues. Germline assignment: CDR1 SQVTM and CDR2 ANQGSEA. V was shortened by 6 bases and J by 5 bases, with 10 bases between the two germline ends. CDR3 amino acids: CSVEGGETQYF. For the CDR3, the DNA is TGCAGCGTGGAGGGTGGGGAGACCCAGTACTTC.

This clone was picked up a small number of times. J is TRBJ1-1 and V is TRBV28, with D tentatively TRBD1 (5 bases). The germline CDR1 and CDR2 sequences are MDHEN and SYDVKM. Between the trimmed V and J ends, which lost 7 bases and 10 bases, there was a span of 22 bases. This CDR3 has 14 residues. DNA of the CDR3: TGTGCCAGCAAGAATTTGGGGTGGGGGGTTGGAGCTTTCTTT. Protein sequence: CASKNLGWGVGAFF.

This chain uses TRBV7-2 with TRBJ2-1; TRBD2 matches at 8 bases. V dropped 5 bases and J dropped 7; count of bases not matched to a gene: 7. Per the germline V gene, CDR1 is SGHTA and CDR2 is FQGNSA. CDR3 size: 14 residues. As DNA, the CDR3 is TGTGCCAGCAGCCGGCCGGGACTAGTGAATGAGCAGTTCTTC. It is translated as CASSRPGLVNEQFF. Together with reference TRBV7-2 and TRBJ2-1, the CDR3 gives the full variable domain: GAGVSQSPSNKVTEKGKDVELRCDPISGHTALYWYRQSLGQGLEFLIYFQGNSAPDKSGLPSDRFSAERTGGSVSTLTIQRTQQEDSAVYLCASSRPGLVNEQFFGPGTRLTVL.

V usage is TRBV6-5 and J usage is TRBJ2-7, with 10 bases matching TRBD1. Unmatched junction bases numbered 9, after V lost 6 bases and J lost 4 bases. The CDR3 length is 15 residues. Germline V CDR1 and CDR2: MNHEY, SVGAGI. CDR3 loop: CASSQTGTGDYEQYF. The CDR3 region has the DNA TGTGCCAGCAGCCAGACAGGGACAGGGGATTACGAGCAGTACTTC.

This clone is medium-sized (0.01 to 0.1%). The rearrangement links TRBV6-1 to TRBJ1-1; D is uncertain. Germline CDR1 reads MNHNS; CDR2 reads SASEGT. This CDR3 comprises 17 residues. Trimming pared 4 bases from V and 7 bases from J, leaving 25 bases between. CDR3 amino acids: CASSVSLEQVARSEAFF. In nucleotides, the CDR3 is TGTGCCAGCAGTGTAAGTCTTGAGCAGGTCGCCCGAAGTGAAGCTTTCTTT.

V gene TRBV6-6 combines with J gene TRBJ2-2; D may match TRBD1 or TRBD2 (6 bases each). V was trimmed by 4 bases and J by 6 bases, leaving 18 bases between them. CDR3 length: 16 amino acids. Looked up from germline, CDR1 is MNHNY and CDR2 is SVGAGI (reference sequence). For the CDR3, the DNA is TGTGCCAGCAGTTGGCTAAAGGGGGGCCCGTCCGGGGAGCTGTTTTTT. It encodes CASSWLKGGPSGELFF.

The chain links TRBV6-5 to TRBJ1-4; D is uncertain. V lost 0 bases, J lost 0 bases, and 8 bases lay in between. The germline CDR1 and CDR2 sequences are MNHEY and SVGAGI. The CDR3 sequence is 16 residues long. The CDR3 DNA reads TGTGCCAGCAGTTACTCGGCAGCCGCAACTAATGAAAAACTGTTTTTT. Amino acids: CASSYSAAATNEKLFF.

The genes are TRBV21-1 and TRBJ2-5. TRBV21-1 is designated a pseudogene. The CDR3 runs 15 residues. The CDR3 bases are TGTGCCAGCAGTGCACCGGGACGGTACCAAGAGACCCAGTACTTC. It yields the protein CASSAPGRYQETQYF.

V is TRBV28 and J is TRBJ1-1; no clear D gene. The V end lost 1 base, the J end lost 0 bases, and 6 bases lay between the germline ends. Germline V gene sequence: CDR1 MDHEN, CDR2 SYDVKM. This CDR3 region has 14 residues. The CDR3 coding sequence is TGTGCCAGCAGTTTATCTTATGTGAACACTGAAGCTTTCTTT. Residues: CASSLSYVNTEAFF.

The V gene is TRBV27, the J gene TRBJ2-1; 8 bases align to TRBD2. This CDR3 contains 14 residues. Germline assignment: CDR1 MNHEY and CDR2 SMNVEV (reference sequence). The V gene end was trimmed by 4 bases and the J gene end by 7 bases; junction bases not matched to a gene: 6. The DNA of the CDR3 is TGTGCCAGCAGTTCCCGACTAGCGAGAAATGAGCAGTTCTTC. Translated: CASSSRLARNEQFF.